One T cell receptor beta chain is described in this entry. Its target is not known. These data belong to a study of metastatic and nonmetastatic thyroid tumors. In the study overall: Across peripheral blood and tumor or nodule tissue samples taken from malignant and benign thyroid patients, the repertoires were compared with one another.

Study results and caveats: Within blood and tumor, benign nodules reportedly had significantly lower TCR beta diversity than malignant thyroid tumors did.

Thyroid surgery had not been preceded by any treatment in any patient. In the original workflow: To classify distant metastasis in papillary thyroid cancer, a model was built from CDR3 differences across clinicopathological groups. MiXCR reprocessed the PCR reads for TCRdb. Clone size and V and J calls follow TCRdb, not the original study. The top ten hold roughly 30% of the sample, which has about 4,700 clones, about 37% seen once. The sequencing sample was made of adjacent normal tissue. The clonotype originates from a male donor with papillary thyroid cancer or a benign thyroid nodule (not recorded which). Some clones in this sample may be carry-over from other donors' samples.

The CDR3: CASTDLQGSGANVLTF. The CDR3 DNA reads as TGTGCCAGTACTGACCTACAGGGATCTGGGGCCAACGTCCTGACTTTC. The gene calls are TRBV19 and TRBJ2-6, with a tentative D call TRBD1 (6 bases). Germline-derived CDR1 and CDR2 are LNHDA and SQIVND (reference sequence). The CDR3 is made up of 16 amino acids. V was clipped by 7 bases and J by 1 base, with 14 bases between them.